Listed below are T cell receptor beta chains from one sample, sequenced in a study of cytomegalovirus exposure and HLA in healthy donors. Produced via immunoSEQ multiplex PCR; TCRdb's table is partial and in-frame only. The sample records tens of thousands of clones, 90% being singletons. Sequencing used PBMCs. Source of these receptors: a woman aged 18-29 years in good health and CMV-seronegative. CDR3s include the opening cysteine and the closing phenylalanine or tryptophan. A D gene is named only where the DNA matches it firmly. Size is omitted from some rows. Given values are once, few, many or a class for expanded clones.

clone_size,v_call,d_call,j_call,cdr3_nt,cdr3_aa
few,TRBV28,NA,TRBJ1-2,TGTGCCAGCAGTTTCCCTTTCACCTTC,CASSFPFTF
NA,TRBV4-1,NA,TRBJ1-1,TGCGCCAGCAGCCAAGATCTAGGTAGGGGCACTGAAGCTTTCTTT,CASSQDLGRGTEAFF
NA,TRBV9,NA,TRBJ2-1,TGTGCCAGCAGCGTAGGGCATTCGGGCAATGAGCAGTTCTTC,CASSVGHSGNEQFF
NA,TRBV13,TRBD1,TRBJ1-4,TGTGCCAGCAGCTTAGGGGGGACAGGAATTGAAAAACTGTTTTTT,CASSLGGTGIEKLFF
NA,TRBV27,TRBD2,TRBJ2-2,TGTGCCAGCATCGGCGGGGGGGCAAACACCGGGGAGCTGTTTTTT,CASIGGGANTGELFF
NA,TRBV28,TRBD1,TRBJ1-2,TGTGCCAGCAGCCGCGAGAGCTTGGGACAGGGTATTTATGGCTACACCTTC,CASSRESLGQGIYGYTF
NA,TRBV11-2,NA,TRBJ2-1,TGTGCCAGCAGCTTCTCAGACTGGGCGGGTGAGCAGTTCTTC,CASSFSDWAGEQFF
NA,TRBV2,TRBD1,TRBJ2-3,TGTGCCAGCAGAGAGGGACAGAGCACAGATACGCAGTATTTT,CASREGQSTDTQYF
NA,TRBV2,NA,TRBJ2-1,TGTGCCAGCAGTGAGACTAGAGGAGGTGAGCAGTTCTTC,CASSETRGGEQFF
NA,TRBV4-3,TRBD1,TRBJ2-7,TGCGCCAGCAGCCCCCGACAGGGTTCCTACGAGCAGTACTTC,CASSPRQGSYEQYF
NA,TRBV9,TRBD2,TRBJ2-7,TGTGCCAGCAGCGTAGTCGGAGCGGGAGGAAACTACGAGCAGTACTTC,CASSVVGAGGNYEQYF
NA,TRBV7-6,TRBD2,TRBJ2-1,TGTGCCAGCAGCTCTTTAGCGGGAGGGGGCTACAATGAGCAGTTCTTC,CASSSLAGGGYNEQFF
NA,TRBV27,NA,TRBJ2-7,TGTGCCAGCAGTCCACATACCTCCTACGAGCAGTACTTC,CASSPHTSYEQYF
NA,TRBV5-8,TRBD2,TRBJ2-3,TGTGCCAGCAGCATGGGGACTAGCGGGCCAGATACGCAGTATTTT,CASSMGTSGPDTQYF
NA,TRBV11-1,NA,TRBJ2-7,TGTGCCAGCAGCTTAGTTCCAGAACCCTACGAGCAGTACTTC,CASSLVPEPYEQYF
NA,TRBV28,NA,TRBJ2-5,TGTGCCAGCAGTTTGGCCAGGTTGCAAGAGACCCAGTACTTC,CASSLARLQETQYF